This T cell receptor beta chain was recovered during a study of shared clonotypes between healthy human individuals. This clone was detected once. Over several immunoSEQ plates, each subset's genomic DNA was distributed in even portions. Authors' methods: Filtering of immunoSEQ junctional sequences could not match full-length read filtering. Produced via immunoSEQ multiplex PCR; TCRdb's table is partial and in-frame only. V, J and clone size are taken as reported in that table, and D and trimming were inferred from the DNA itself. The sample contains roughly 2.4 million clones, approximately 94% of which appear only once. CDR1 and CDR2 (germline): SGHRS, YFSETQ. Trimming pared 4 bases from V and 8 bases from J, leaving 27 bases between. CDR3 length: 17 residues.

The chain uses TRBV5-1 and TRBJ1-2; D not resolved. The source is a young man in good health. Sequencing was done on a sample of naive CD4+ T cells sorted from blood. As for subset: CD45RA+ positively selected. The CDR3 here is CASSPDPKVVAKSGYTF. DNA for the CDR3: TGCGCCAGCAGCCCGGACCCTAAGGTAGTGGCTAAGTCAGGCTACACCTTC. The whole variable domain, filled in from reference TRBV5-1 and TRBJ1-2, reads KAGVTQTPRYLIKTRGQQVTLSCSPISGHRSVSWYQQTPGQGLQFLFEYFSETQRNKGNFPGRFSGRQFSNSRSEMNVSTLELGDSALYLCASSPDPKVVAKSGYTFGSGTRLTVV.